Shown below are 26 T cell receptor beta chains from a single sample sequenced in a study of PD-1 blockade in classical Hodgkin lymphoma. Only in-frame clones appear in the TCRdb table, and some are missing; sequencing was by immunoSEQ multiplex PCR. The data contain approximately 9,000 clones, about nine tenths of them singletons. The time point is: newly diagnosed, previously untreated cHL patient sample. Magnetic negative selection isolated CD8+ T cells from thawed PBMCs. Sequenced: CD8+ T cells from blood. Receptor source: a human donor with classical Hodgkin lymphoma.

V is TRBV7-8 and J is TRBJ2-7, with D maybe TRBD1 (6 bases). The V gene's germline CDR1 is SGHVS and CDR2 FQNEAQ. V was shortened by 1 base and J by 4 bases, with 14 bases between the two germline ends. CDR3 size: 15 residues. The DNA of the CDR3 is TGTGCCAGCAGCTTAGTTCCAGGGGTTCGATACGAGCAGTACTTC. This encodes CASSLVPGVRYEQYF.

The chain joins TRBV15 to TRBJ1-1; D unresolved. This CDR3 is 17 amino acids long. Germline loops: CDR1 LNHNV, CDR2 YYDKDF (reference sequence). V gave up 2 bases and J gave up 0 bases, with 16 bases separating them. The CDR3 protein is CATSRSDDLLMNTEAFF. The CDR3 DNA is TGTGCCACCAGCAGATCCGACGATTTACTTATGAACACTGAAGCTTTCTTT.

The CDR3 DNA sequence: TGTGCCTGGTCCACCGGGACAGGGTTTTACGAGCAGTACTTC. This translates into CAWSTGTGFYEQYF. V and J are TRBV30 and TRBJ2-7, with 9 bases matching TRBD1. The CDR3 is 14 amino acids. V trimming: 5 bases; J trimming: 4 bases; junction bases outside the gene matches: 9. Germline values: CDR1 GTSNPN, CDR2 SVGIG (reference sequence).

V is TRBV9 and J is TRBJ2-7; D is unclear. This CDR3 is built from 14 residues. V was trimmed by 0 bases and J by 2 bases, leaving 9 bases between them. Germline V lookup: CDR1 SGDLS, CDR2 YYNGEE. CDR3 sequence: CASSVGGRTYEQYF. The CDR3 DNA follows: TGTGCCAGCAGCGTAGGAGGTAGAACCTACGAGCAGTACTTC.

The rearrangement joins TRBV10-1 to TRBJ2-3; 7 bases map to TRBD1. The germline V gene encodes CDR1 WNHNN and CDR2 SYGVQD (reference sequence). CDR3 length equals 17 residues. The V and J ends lost 3 bases and 2 bases, in that order; junction bases with no gene match: 11. The CDR3 here is CASSETPGTAPTDTQYF. The CDR3 region has the DNA TGCGCCAGCAGTGAAACCCCCGGGACAGCTCCCACAGATACGCAGTATTTT.

This clone has just one count. The J gene is TRBJ1-1, the V gene TRBV27; D ambiguous. The CDR3 runs to 15 residues. The V end lost 0 bases, the J end lost 2 bases, and 10 bases lay between the germline ends. Germline V gene sequence: CDR1 MNHEY, CDR2 SMNVEV (reference sequence). CDR3 region: CASSLSPELNTEAFF. The CDR3 nucleotides read TGTGCCAGCAGTTTATCGCCGGAATTAAACACTGAAGCTTTCTTT.

The V call is TRBV4-3, the J call TRBJ1-6; possibly TRBD1 for D (6 bases). Germline V lookup: CDR1 LGHNA, CDR2 YSLEER. The CDR3 contains 13 residues. Trimming removed 1 base at V and 12 bases at J, with 10 bases between. CDR3 region: CASSQAGVLPLHF. In nucleotides, the CDR3 is TGCGCCAGCAGCCAAGCAGGGGTTTTACCCCTCCACTTT.

The rearrangement links TRBV5-5 to TRBJ1-4, with D perhaps matching TRBD1 (5 bases). V lost 4 bases to trimming and J lost 4 bases, with 17 bases between them. This CDR3 contains 16 residues. The germline V gene has CDR1 SGHKS and CDR2 YYEKEE (reference sequence). The CDR3 reads CASSRDYLVNNEKLFF. DNA for the CDR3: TGTGCCAGCAGCCGGGACTATCTCGTTAATAATGAAAAACTGTTTTTT. Together with reference TRBV5-5 and TRBJ1-4, the CDR3 gives the full variable domain: DAGVTQSPTHLIKTRGQQVTLRCSPISGHKSVSWYQQVLGQGPQFIFQYYEKEERGRGNFPDRFSARQFPNYSSELNVNALLLGDSALYLCASSRDYLVNNEKLFFGSGTQLSVL.

The chain employs TRBV27 and TRBJ2-7; 7 nucleotides agree with TRBD2. The CDR3 length is 15 residues. Looked up from germline, CDR1 is MNHEY and CDR2 is SMNVEV (reference sequence). The ends lost 6 bases at V and 1 base at J; junction bases unmatched: 9. The CDR3 bases are TGTGCCAGCAGCCTCGCCGGGGGGTTATCCTACGAGCAGTACTTC. It yields the protein CASSLAGGLSYEQYF.

This clone was seen more than once but under ten times. The chain links TRBV6-1 to TRBJ1-1; 7 nucleotides match TRBD1. CDR3 length: 14 amino acids. Losses at the gene ends were 3 bases for V and 3 bases for J; bases not matched to a gene: 4. CDR1 and CDR2 from the germline V gene are MNHNS and SASEGT. CDR3 DNA: TGTGCCAGCAGTGAGACAGGGTGGCACACTGAAGCTTTCTTT. Protein product: CASSETGWHTEAFF.

The V gene is TRBV27, the J gene TRBJ2-7; D gene ambiguous. V dropped 0 bases and J dropped 0 bases, with 9 bases sitting between them. This CDR3 is 15 amino acids long. Germline CDR1 MNHEY, CDR2 SMNVEV (reference sequence). Written as DNA, the CDR3 is TGTGCCAGCAGTTTATCCCCAGGCCTCTCCTACGAGCAGTACTTC. This sequence encodes CASSLSPGLSYEQYF.

V usage is TRBV7-2 and J usage is TRBJ1-2; TRBD1 might be the D (5 bases). The germline CDR1 and CDR2 sequences are SGHTA and FQGNSA. V was clipped by 5 bases and J by 4 bases, with 8 bases between them. This CDR3 is built from 12 residues. The CDR3 DNA sequence: TGTGCCAGCAGCCCGGGGGGCTATGGCTACACCTTC. It yields the protein CASSPGGYGYTF.

This clone was observed a few times. The gene calls are TRBV2 and TRBJ1-1; no reliable D call. The CDR3 runs 12 residues. Per the germline V gene, CDR1 is SNHLY and CDR2 is FYNNEI. V lost 7 bases and J 3 bases, leaving 9 bases between the germline ends. In DNA, the CDR3 is TGTGCCAGCAATATCTGGGACACTGAAGCTTTCTTT. Residues: CASNIWDTEAFF.

The chain joins TRBV5-4 to TRBJ2-3; 9 bases are a match to TRBD2. The CDR3 covers 15 residues. Looked up from germline, CDR1 is SGHNT and CDR2 is YYREEE (reference sequence). Unmatched junction bases numbered 7, after V lost 1 base and J lost 7 bases. CDR3 in DNA: TGTGCCAGCAGCTTGAGCGGGGGGTCCCCGCATACGCAGTATTTT. It codes for CASSLSGGSPHTQYF.

The V and J genes are TRBV7-3 and TRBJ2-1, with 7 nucleotides matching TRBD2. The CDR3 has 16 residues. CDR1 SGHTA and CDR2 FQGTGA come from the germline V gene. The ends lost 5 bases at V and 5 bases at J; junction bases unmatched: 12. CDR3 DNA sequence: TGTGCCAGCAGCCGGGGAACGGGGGGATATAACAATGAGCAGTTCTTC. It yields the protein CASSRGTGGYNNEQFF. The full variable domain, with the rest looked up from reference TRBV7-3 and TRBJ2-1, is GAGVSQTPSNKVTEKGKYVELRCDPISGHTALYWYRQSLGQGPEFLIYFQGTGAADDSGLPNDRFFAVRPEGSVSTLKIQRTERGDSAVYLCASSRGTGGYNNEQFFGPGTRLTVL.

The J gene is TRBJ1-5, the V gene TRBV19; D ambiguous. V lost 8 bases and J 6 bases, leaving 20 bases between the germline ends. This CDR3 has 15 amino acids. Germline CDR1 and CDR2: LNHDA and SQIVND (reference sequence). The CDR3 DNA is TGTGCCAGTGCGCCGACTCTTACGAAGGGTCAGCCCCAGCATTTT. This gives the protein CASAPTLTKGQPQHF.

The chain joins TRBV6-5 to TRBJ2-1, with D uncertain. The CDR3 extends over 11 amino acids. Trimming cost V 5 bases and J 4 bases, with 3 bases left between them. In germline, CDR1 is MNHEY, CDR2 SVGAGI. The DNA for the CDR3 is TGTGCCAGCAGTCAATACAATGAGCAGTTCTTC. Translating gives CASSQYNEQFF.

The rearrangement uses TRBV10-1 and TRBJ2-3; 11 bases are a match to TRBD1. Trimming cost V 3 bases and J 6 bases; bases outside gene matches: 8. The CDR3 has 16 residues. Per germline, CDR1 WNHNN and CDR2 SYGVQD (reference sequence). The CDR3 sequence: CASSEDPGQGVDTQYF. The DNA of the CDR3 is TGCGCCAGCAGTGAAGATCCGGGACAGGGGGTCGATACGCAGTATTTT.

The V gene is TRBV9, the J gene TRBJ2-3; D gene unclear. The CDR3 totals 11 residues. From germline, CDR1 is SGDLS and CDR2 YYNGEE. V gave up 7 bases and J gave up 3 bases, with 6 bases separating them. CDR3 sequence reads: CASGRTDTQYF. CDR3 DNA sequence: TGTGCCAGCGGACGAACAGATACGCAGTATTTT.

This clone is a singleton in its sample. The V gene is TRBV4-1, the J gene TRBJ2-3; no definite D call. CDR1 MGHRA and CDR2 YSYEKL come from the germline V gene. There are 18 residues in the CDR3. V lost 0 bases and J lost 2, with 18 bases in between. The DNA of the CDR3 is TGCGCCAGCAGCCAAGATCCGCCGGGCCAAACCGTCACAGATACGCAGTATTTT. This encodes CASSQDPPGQTVTDTQYF.

There are a few counts of this clone. This sequence joins TRBV28 and TRBJ1-6; TRBD1 agrees at 7 bases. From germline, CDR1 is MDHEN and CDR2 SYDVKM. After removal of 5 bases from V and 7 bases from J, the junction contained 8 bases not matched to a gene. The CDR3 length is 15 residues. CDR3 bases: TGTGCCAGCAGTCCGCCCGGGACAGAGAATTCACCCCTCCACTTT. Translated: CASSPPGTENSPLHF.

The sample holds one count of this clone. V is TRBV9 and J is TRBJ2-3; D ambiguous. Germline CDR1 reads SGDLS; CDR2 reads YYNGEE. With 2 bases removed from V and 3 bases from J, the gap between germline ends came to 7 bases. The CDR3 is 13 amino acids. CDR3 protein: CASSVFFTDTQYF. The DNA of the CDR3 is TGTGCCAGCAGCGTCTTTTTTACAGATACGCAGTATTTT.

This clone was picked up a small number of times. CDR3 nucleotide sequence: TGTGCCACCATTCGGGGAACTGAAGCTTTCTTT. Translated, it gives CATIRGTEAFF. V usage is TRBV14 and J usage is TRBJ1-1, with D uncertain. The CDR3 totals 11 residues. Trimming shortened V by 10 bases and J by 5 bases, and 11 bases separated the two germline ends. Germline values: CDR1 SGHDN, CDR2 FVKESK.

This sequence joins TRBV28 and TRBJ2-6; TRBD1 agrees at 8 bases. J lost 0 bases, V lost 2 bases, and 6 bases had no gene match. The CDR3 contains 18 residues. The germline gives CDR1 MDHEN, CDR2 SYDVKM. The CDR3 here is CASSLEQGDPSGANVLTF. CDR3 in DNA: TGTGCCAGCAGTTTAGAACAGGGGGACCCCTCTGGGGCCAACGTCCTGACTTTC.

This chain uses TRBV14 with TRBJ2-5, with D hard to call. This CDR3 region has 14 residues. CDR1 and CDR2 (germline): SGHDN, FVKESK. Trimming pared 0 bases from V and 2 bases from J, leaving 7 bases between. The CDR3 DNA follows: TGTGCCAGCAGCCAAGATGAGTGGCAAGAGACCCAGTACTTC. It specifies CASSQDEWQETQYF.

This chain uses TRBV4-3 with TRBJ2-7, with a weak D call TRBD2 (6 bases). CDR1 and CDR2 from the germline V gene are LGHNA and YSLEER. V dropped 3 bases and J dropped 5 bases, with 17 bases sitting between them. The CDR3 spans 15 residues. CDR3 in amino acids: CASSQTRDSRDEQYF. The CDR3 DNA is TGCGCCAGCAGCCAGACCCGGGACTCCCGGGACGAGCAGTACTTC.